This TCR beta chain was obtained from a study of CD8+ T cells in alopecia areata. Treatment of the sample: oral pan-JAK inhibitor, 5-10 mg twice daily. Reverse transcribed after extraction, RNA yielded cDNA as the sequencing template. The repertoire was sequenced with immunoSEQ multiplex PCR; TCRdb's copy has only in-frame clones and lacks some. The table has 60,000 to 85,000 clones, around 29% seen once. V dropped 5 bases and J dropped 0; count of bases not matched to a gene: 6. Germline CDR1 is SQVTM and CDR2 is ANQGSEA. The CDR3 extends over 14 amino acids. The sample holds a few counts of this clone.

This receptor was obtained from a human donor with alopecia areata. Sequencing used CD8+ T cells sorted from blood, obtained at week 4, from a patient treated with tofacitinib. The rearrangement uses TRBV29-1 and TRBJ1-2; 7 bases match TRBD1. The CDR3 DNA sequence: TGCAGCGTTCTGAGGACAGGAGCTAACTATGGCTACACCTTC. As protein: CSVLRTGANYGYTF.